Reported below is one T cell receptor beta chain. Sequenced by immunoSEQ multiplex PCR; TCRdb stores in-frame clones only, minus some. The sample holds about 34,000 clones, 90% to 95% seen once. Treatment indicated: preoperative locoregional IRX-2 cytokine immunotherapy. This sample stems from a study of preoperative IRX-2 immunotherapy in early breast cancer. This CDR3 region has 13 residues. V was pared by 2 bases and J by 2 bases, with 8 bases between. Per germline, CDR1 SGHRS and CDR2 YFSETQ. This chain joins TRBV5-1 and TRBJ2-7, with a possible D match to TRBD1 (5 bases). The clonotype originates from a human donor with breast cancer. Sampling was performed from a patient treated with IRX-2 immunotherapy. CDR3: CASSLVTAYEQYF. CDR3 nucleotides: TGCGCCAGCAGCTTAGTGACAGCCTACGAGCAGTACTTC.